The clone carrying this T cell receptor (beta chain) showed up just once. What it recognizes is unknown. This sample is drawn from a study of OX40 agonist ivuxolimab in advanced cancers. Overall study: Hepatocellular carcinoma, melanoma, renal cell or head and neck cancer affected the dose-escalation patients. Those enrolled were roughly 85% male, with a mean age of 60 years and ages from 23 to 79. Patients achieving partial responses numbered three: one hepatocellular carcinoma case and two cutaneous melanoma cases.

The study's findings and limits: Clonal expansion by week 6 occurred in CD4+ and CD8+ blood T cells (at 0.1 to 3.0 mg/kg).

Libraries were prepared by immunoSEQ multiplex PCR; TCRdb keeps only in-frame clonotypes and omits some of them. The sample holds 90,000 to 120,000 clones, less than 95% seen once. The CDR3 loop spans 16 amino acids. In germline, CDR1 is LGHNA, CDR2 YNFKEQ. The V gene end was trimmed by 0 bases and the J gene end by 6 bases; junction bases not matched to a gene: 8. This clonotype was sampled from an adult with an advanced solid tumor such as melanoma, head and neck, liver or kidney cancer. The sequenced sample was CD4+ or CD8+ T cells sorted from blood, obtained in a trial of the OX40 agonist ivuxolimab. The chain uses TRBV4-2 and TRBJ1-5; TRBD1 matches at 7 bases. The CDR3, as DNA: TGTGCCAGCAGCCAAGAATTACAGGGGACTGGTCAGCCCCAGCATTTT. This translates into CASSQELQGTGQPQHF.